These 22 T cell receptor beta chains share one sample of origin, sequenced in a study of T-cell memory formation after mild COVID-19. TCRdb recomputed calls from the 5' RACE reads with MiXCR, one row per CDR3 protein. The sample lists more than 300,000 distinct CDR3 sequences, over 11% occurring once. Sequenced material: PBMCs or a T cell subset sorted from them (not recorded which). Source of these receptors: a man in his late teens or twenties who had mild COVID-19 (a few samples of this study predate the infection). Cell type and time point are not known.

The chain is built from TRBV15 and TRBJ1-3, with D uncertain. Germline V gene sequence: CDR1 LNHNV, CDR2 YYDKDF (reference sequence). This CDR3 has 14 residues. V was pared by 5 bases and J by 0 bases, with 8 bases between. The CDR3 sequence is CATSGGLSGNTIYF. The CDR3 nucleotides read TGTGCCACCAGCGGAGGGCTCTCTGGAAACACCATATATTTT. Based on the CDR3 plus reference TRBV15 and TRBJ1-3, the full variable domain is DAMVIQNPRYQVTQFGKPVTLSCSQTLNHNVMYWYQQKSSQAPKLLFHYYDKDFNNEADTPDNFQSRRPNTSFCFLDIRSPGLGDTAMYLCATSGGLSGNTIYFGEGSWLTVV.

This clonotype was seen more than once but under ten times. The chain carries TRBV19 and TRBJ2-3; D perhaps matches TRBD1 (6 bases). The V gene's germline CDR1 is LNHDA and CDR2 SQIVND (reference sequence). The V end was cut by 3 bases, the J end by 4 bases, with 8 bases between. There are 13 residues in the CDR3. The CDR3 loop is CASSMQGPDTQYF. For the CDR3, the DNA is TGTGCCAGTAGTATGCAGGGGCCAGATACGCAGTATTTT.

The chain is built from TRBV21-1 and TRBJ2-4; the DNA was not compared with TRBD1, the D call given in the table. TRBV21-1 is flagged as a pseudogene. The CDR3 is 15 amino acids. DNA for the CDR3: TGTGCCAGCAGCTCTAATCAGGGGTTGAGAAACATTCAGTACTTC. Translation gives CASSSNQGLRNIQYF.

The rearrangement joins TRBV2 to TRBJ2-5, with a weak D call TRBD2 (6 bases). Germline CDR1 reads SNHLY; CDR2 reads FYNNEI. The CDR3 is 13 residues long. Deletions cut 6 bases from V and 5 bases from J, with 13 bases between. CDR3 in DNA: TGTGCCAGCAGGAAGACTAGTTGGGAGACCCAGTACTTC. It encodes CASRKTSWETQYF.

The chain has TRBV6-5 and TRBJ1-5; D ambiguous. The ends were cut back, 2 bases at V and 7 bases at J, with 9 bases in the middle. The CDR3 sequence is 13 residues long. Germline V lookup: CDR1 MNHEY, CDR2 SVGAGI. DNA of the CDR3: TGTGCCAGCAGTTACCGACGGGGACAGCCCCAGCATTTT. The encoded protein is CASSYRRGQPQHF.

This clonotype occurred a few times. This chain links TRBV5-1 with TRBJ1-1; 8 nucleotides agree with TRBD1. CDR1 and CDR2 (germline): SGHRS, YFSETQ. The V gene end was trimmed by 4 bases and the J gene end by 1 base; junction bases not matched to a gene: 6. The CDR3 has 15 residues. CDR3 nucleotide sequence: TGCGCCAGCAGCCAACCGACAGGGGAGAACACTGAAGCTTTCTTT. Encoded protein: CASSQPTGENTEAFF.

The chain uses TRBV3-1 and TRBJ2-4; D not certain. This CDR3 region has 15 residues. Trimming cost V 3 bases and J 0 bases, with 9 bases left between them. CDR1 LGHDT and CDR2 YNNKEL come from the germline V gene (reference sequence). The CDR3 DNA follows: TGTGCCAGCAGCCAGGGCCTGCTAGCCAAAAACATTCAGTACTTC. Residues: CASSQGLLAKNIQYF.

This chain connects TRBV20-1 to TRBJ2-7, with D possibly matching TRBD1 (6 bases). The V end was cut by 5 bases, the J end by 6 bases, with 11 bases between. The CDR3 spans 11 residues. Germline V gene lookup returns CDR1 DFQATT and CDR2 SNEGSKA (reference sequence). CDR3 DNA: TGCAGTGCTCAGACAGGCGCCGAGCAGTACGTC. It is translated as CSAQTGAEQYV.

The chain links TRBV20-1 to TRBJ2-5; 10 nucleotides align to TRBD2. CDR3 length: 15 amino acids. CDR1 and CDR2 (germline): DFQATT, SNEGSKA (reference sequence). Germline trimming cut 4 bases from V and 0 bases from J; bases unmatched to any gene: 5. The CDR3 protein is CSANSGGTYQETQYF. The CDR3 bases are TGCAGTGCTAATAGCGGGGGGACCTACCAAGAGACCCAGTACTTC.

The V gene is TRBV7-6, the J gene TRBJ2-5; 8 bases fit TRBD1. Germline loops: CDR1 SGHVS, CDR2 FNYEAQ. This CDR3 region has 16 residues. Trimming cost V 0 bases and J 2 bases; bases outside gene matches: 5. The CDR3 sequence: CASSLALGQGQETQYF. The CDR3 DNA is TGTGCCAGCAGCTTAGCGTTAGGACAGGGTCAAGAGACCCAGTACTTC.

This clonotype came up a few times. Here the CDR3 reads CASSLITGKADTQYF. The CDR3 nucleotides are TGTGCCAGCAGCTTGATAACGGGGAAGGCAGATACGCAGTATTTT. The chain joins TRBV11-2 to TRBJ2-3, with D possibly being TRBD2 (5 bases). The V end was cut by 3 bases, the J end by 4 bases, with 14 bases between. The germline V gene has CDR1 SGHAT and CDR2 FQNNGV. The CDR3 consists of 15 residues.

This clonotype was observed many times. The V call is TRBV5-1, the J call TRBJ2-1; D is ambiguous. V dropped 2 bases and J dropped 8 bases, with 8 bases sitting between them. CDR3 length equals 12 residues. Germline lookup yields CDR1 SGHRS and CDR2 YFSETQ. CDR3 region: CASSFVGDEQFF. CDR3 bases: TGCGCCAGCAGCTTTGTCGGAGATGAGCAGTTCTTC.

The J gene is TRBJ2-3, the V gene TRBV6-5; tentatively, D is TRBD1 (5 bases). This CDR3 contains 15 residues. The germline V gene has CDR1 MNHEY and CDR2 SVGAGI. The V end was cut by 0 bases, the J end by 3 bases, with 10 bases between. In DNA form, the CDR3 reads TGTGCCAGCAGTTACTCGGCAGGGAATACAGATACGCAGTATTTT. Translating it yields CASSYSAGNTDTQYF.

CDR3 sequence reads: CASSERRGPSTDTQYF. CDR3 bases: TGTGCCAGCAGTGAAAGACGAGGACCGTCCACAGATACGCAGTATTTT. This chain connects TRBV6-1 to TRBJ2-3; no reliable D call. V was trimmed by 2 bases and J by 2 bases, leaving 14 bases between them. This CDR3 is 16 amino acids long. Germline CDR1 is MNHNS and CDR2 is SASEGT.

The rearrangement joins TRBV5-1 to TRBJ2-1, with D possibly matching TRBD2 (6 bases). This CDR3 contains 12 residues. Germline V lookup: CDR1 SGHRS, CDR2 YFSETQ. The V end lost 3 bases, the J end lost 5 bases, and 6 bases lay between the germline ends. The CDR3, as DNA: TGCGCCAGCAGCTGGGGGGACAATGAGCAGTTCTTC. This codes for CASSWGDNEQFF.

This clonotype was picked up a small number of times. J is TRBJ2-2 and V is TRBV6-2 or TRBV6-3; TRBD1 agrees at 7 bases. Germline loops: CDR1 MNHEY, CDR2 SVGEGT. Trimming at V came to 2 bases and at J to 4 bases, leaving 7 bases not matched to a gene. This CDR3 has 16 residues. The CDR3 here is CASSYRQGVGTGELFF. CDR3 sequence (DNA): TGTGCCAGCAGTTACAGACAGGGAGTTGGCACCGGGGAGCTGTTTTTT.

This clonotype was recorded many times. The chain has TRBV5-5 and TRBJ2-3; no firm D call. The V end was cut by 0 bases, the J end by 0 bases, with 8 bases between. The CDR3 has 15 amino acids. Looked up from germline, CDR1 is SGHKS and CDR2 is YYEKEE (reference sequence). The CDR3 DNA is TGTGCCAGCAGCTTGGGGGTAACTAGCACAGATACGCAGTATTTT. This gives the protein CASSLGVTSTDTQYF.

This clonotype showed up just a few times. The CDR3 nucleotides read TGTGCCAGCAGTTTATCGCCATCCCTGGGACAGTGGGGAAACAATGAGCAGTTCTTC. Its protein is CASSLSPSLGQWGNNEQFF. The genes are TRBV27 and TRBJ2-1; 7 bases fit TRBD1. The junction had 16 bases not matched to a gene; V was cut back by 0 bases and J by 5 bases. There are 19 residues in the CDR3. CDR1 and CDR2 from the germline V gene are MNHEY and SMNVEV (reference sequence).

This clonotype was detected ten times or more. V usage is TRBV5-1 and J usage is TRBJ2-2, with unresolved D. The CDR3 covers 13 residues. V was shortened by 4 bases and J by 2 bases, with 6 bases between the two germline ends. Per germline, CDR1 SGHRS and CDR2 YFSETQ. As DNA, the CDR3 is TGCGCCAGCAGCCAGGACAACACCGGGGAGCTGTTTTTT. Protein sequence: CASSQDNTGELFF. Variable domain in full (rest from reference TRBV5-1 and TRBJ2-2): KAGVTQTPRYLIKTRGQQVTLSCSPISGHRSVSWYQQTPGQGLQFLFEYFSETQRNKGNFPGRFSGRQFSNSRSEMNVSTLELGDSALYLCASSQDNTGELFFGEGSRLTVL.

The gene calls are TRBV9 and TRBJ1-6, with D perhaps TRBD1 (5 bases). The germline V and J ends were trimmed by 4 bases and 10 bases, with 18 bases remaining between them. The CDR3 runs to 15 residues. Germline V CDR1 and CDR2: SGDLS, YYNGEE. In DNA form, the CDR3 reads TGTGCCAGCAGCCCCCGGGGCAGGGAAGGGTCACCCCTCCACTTT. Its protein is CASSPRGREGSPLHF.

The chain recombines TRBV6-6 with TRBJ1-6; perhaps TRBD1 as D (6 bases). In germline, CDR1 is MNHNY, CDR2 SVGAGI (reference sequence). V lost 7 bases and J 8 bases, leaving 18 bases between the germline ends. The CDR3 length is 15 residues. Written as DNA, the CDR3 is TGTGCCAGCATCCAGAGGGGCAGGGGTTATTCACCCCTCCACTTT. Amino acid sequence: CASIQRGRGYSPLHF.

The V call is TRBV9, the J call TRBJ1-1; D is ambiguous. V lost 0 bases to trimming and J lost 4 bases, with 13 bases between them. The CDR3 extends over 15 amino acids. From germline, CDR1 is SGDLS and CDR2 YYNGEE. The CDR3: CASSVVAGKSTEAFF. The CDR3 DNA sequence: TGTGCCAGCAGCGTAGTGGCCGGAAAGAGCACTGAAGCTTTCTTT.